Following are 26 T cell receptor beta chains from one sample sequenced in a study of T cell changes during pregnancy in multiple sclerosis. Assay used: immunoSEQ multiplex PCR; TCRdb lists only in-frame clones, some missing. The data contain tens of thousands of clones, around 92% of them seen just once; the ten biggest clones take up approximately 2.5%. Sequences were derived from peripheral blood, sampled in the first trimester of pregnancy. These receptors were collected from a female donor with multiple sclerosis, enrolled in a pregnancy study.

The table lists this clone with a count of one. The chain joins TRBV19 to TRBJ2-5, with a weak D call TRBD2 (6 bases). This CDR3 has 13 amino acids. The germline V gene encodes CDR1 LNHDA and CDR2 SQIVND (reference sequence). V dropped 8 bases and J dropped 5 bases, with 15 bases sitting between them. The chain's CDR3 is CASEEGVGETQYF. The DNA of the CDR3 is TGTGCCAGTGAGGAGGGTGTGGGGGAGACCCAGTACTTC.

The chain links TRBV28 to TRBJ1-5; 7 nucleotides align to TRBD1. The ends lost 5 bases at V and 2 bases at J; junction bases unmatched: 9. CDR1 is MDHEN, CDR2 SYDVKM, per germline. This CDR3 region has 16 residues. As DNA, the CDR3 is TGTGCCAGCAGTGACCAGACAGGGCTCGGCAATCAGCCCCAGCATTTT. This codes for CASSDQTGLGNQPQHF.

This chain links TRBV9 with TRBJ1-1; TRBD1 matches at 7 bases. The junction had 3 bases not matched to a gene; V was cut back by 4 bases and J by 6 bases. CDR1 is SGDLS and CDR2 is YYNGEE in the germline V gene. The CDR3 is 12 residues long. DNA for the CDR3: TGTGCCAGCAGCCCAGGGGGGCCTGAAGCTTTCTTT. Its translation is CASSPGGPEAFF.

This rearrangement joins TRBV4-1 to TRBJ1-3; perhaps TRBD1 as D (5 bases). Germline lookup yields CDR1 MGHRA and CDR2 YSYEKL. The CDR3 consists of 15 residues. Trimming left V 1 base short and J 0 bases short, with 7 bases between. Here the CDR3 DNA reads TGCGCCAGCAGCCAAGCAGGGTACTCTGGAAACACCATATATTTT. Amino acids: CASSQAGYSGNTIYF.

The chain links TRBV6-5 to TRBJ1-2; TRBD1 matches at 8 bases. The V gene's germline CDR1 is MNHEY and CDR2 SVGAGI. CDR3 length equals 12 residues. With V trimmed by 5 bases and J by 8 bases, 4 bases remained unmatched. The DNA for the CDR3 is TGTGCCAGCAGTCCGACAGGGGCCGGCTACACCTTC. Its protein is CASSPTGAGYTF.

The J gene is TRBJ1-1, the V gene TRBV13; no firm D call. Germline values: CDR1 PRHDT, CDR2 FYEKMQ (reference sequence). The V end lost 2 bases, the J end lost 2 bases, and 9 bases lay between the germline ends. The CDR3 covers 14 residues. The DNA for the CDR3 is TGTGCCAGCAGCTTATCTCTCTACAACACTGAAGCTTTCTTT. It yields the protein CASSLSLYNTEAFF.

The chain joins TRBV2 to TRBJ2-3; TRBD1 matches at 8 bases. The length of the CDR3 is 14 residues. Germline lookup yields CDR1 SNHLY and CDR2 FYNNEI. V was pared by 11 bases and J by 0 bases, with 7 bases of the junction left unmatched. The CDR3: CAAGTGFSTDTQYF. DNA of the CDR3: TGTGCCGCCGGGACAGGCTTTAGCACAGATACGCAGTATTTT.

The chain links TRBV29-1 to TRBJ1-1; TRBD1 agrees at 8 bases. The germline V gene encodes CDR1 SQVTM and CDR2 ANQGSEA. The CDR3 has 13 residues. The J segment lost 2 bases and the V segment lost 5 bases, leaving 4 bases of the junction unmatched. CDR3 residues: CSVSGQANTEAFF. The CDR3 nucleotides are TGCAGCGTTTCGGGACAGGCCAACACTGAAGCTTTCTTT.

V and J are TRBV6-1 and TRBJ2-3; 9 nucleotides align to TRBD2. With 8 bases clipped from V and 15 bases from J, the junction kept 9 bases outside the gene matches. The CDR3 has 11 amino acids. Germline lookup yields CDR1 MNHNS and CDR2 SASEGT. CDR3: CASHEGTSYYF. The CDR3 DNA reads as TGTGCCAGCCACGAGGGGACTAGCTATTATTTT.

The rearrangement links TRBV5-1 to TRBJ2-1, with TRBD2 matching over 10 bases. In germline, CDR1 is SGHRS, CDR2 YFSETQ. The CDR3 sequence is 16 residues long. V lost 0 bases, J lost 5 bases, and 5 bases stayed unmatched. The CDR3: CASSLAQLAGHNEQFF. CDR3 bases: TGCGCCAGCAGCTTGGCCCAACTAGCGGGACACAATGAGCAGTTCTTC.

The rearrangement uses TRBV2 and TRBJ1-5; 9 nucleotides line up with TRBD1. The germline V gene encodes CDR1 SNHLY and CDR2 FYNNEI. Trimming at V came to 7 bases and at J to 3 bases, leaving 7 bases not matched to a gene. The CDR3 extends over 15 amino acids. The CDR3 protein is CASNLDRGSNQPQHF. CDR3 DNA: TGTGCCAGCAATTTGGACAGGGGCTCCAATCAGCCCCAGCATTTT.

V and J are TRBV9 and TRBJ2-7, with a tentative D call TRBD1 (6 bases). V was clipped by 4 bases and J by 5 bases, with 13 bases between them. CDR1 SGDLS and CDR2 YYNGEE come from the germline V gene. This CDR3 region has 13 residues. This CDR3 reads CASSPRDIHEQYF. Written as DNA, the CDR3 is TGTGCCAGCAGCCCAAGGGACATCCACGAGCAGTACTTC.

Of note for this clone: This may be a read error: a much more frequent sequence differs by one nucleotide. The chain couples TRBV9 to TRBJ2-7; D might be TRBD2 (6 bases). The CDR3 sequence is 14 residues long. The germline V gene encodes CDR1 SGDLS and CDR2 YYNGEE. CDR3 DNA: TGTGCCGGCAGCCTCCGTTGGGAGGTCCACGAGCAGTACTTC. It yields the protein CAGSLRWEVHEQYF.

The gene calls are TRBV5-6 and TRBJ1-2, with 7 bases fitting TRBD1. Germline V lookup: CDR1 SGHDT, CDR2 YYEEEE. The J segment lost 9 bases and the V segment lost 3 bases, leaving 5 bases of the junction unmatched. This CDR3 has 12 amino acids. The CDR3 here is CASSWSTGRYTF. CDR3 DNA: TGTGCCAGCAGCTGGTCGACAGGGCGCTACACCTTC. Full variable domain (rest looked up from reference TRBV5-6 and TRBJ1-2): DAGVTQSPTHLIKTRGQQVTLRCSPKSGHDTVSWYQQALGQGPQFIFQYYEEEERQRGNFPDRFSGHQFPNYSSELNVNALLLGDSALYLCASSWSTGRYTFGSGTRLTVV.

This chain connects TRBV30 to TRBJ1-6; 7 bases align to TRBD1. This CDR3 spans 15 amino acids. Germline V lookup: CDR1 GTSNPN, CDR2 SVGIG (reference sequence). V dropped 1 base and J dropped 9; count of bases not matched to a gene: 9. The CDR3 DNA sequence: TGTGCCTGGAGTGCGACAGGGTTCGAGGGTTCACCCCTCCACTTT. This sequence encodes CAWSATGFEGSPLHF.

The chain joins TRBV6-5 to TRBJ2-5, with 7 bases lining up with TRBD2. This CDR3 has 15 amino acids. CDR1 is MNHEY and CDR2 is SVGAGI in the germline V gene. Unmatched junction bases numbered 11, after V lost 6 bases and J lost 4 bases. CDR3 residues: CASSPTSSWRETQYF. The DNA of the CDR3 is TGTGCCAGCAGCCCGACTAGCTCCTGGAGAGAGACCCAGTACTTC.

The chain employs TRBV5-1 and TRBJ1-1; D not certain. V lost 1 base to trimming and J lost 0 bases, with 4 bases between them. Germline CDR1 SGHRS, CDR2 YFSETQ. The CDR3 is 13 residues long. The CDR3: CASSLTLNTEAFF. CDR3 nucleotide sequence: TGCGCCAGCAGCTTGACACTGAACACTGAAGCTTTCTTT.

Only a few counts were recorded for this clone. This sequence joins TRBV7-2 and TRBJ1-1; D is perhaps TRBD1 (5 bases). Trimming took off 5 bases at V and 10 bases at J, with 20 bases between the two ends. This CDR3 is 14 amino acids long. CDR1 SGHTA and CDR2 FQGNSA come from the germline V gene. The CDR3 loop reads CASSPRGGSTAAFF. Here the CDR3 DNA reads TGTGCCAGCAGCCCTCGGGGGGGGTCGACCGCAGCTTTCTTT.

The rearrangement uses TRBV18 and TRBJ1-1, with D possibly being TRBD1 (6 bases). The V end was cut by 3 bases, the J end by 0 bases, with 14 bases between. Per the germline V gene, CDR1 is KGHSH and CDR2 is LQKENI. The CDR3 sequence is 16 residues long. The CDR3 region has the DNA TGTGCCAGCTCACCCCAACAGGGTTCCATGAACACTGAAGCTTTCTTT. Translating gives CASSPQQGSMNTEAFF.

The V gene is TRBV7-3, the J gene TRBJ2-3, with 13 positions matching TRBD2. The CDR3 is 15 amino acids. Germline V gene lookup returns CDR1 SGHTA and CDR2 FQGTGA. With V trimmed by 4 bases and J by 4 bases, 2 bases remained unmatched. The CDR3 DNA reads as TGTGCCAGCAGCTCCACTAGCGGGAGGGCAGATACGCAGTATTTT. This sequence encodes CASSSTSGRADTQYF. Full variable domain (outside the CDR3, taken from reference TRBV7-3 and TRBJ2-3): GAGVSQTPSNKVTEKGKYVELRCDPISGHTALYWYRQSLGQGPEFLIYFQGTGAADDSGLPNDRFFAVRPEGSVSTLKIQRTERGDSAVYLCASSSTSGRADTQYFGPGTRLTVL.

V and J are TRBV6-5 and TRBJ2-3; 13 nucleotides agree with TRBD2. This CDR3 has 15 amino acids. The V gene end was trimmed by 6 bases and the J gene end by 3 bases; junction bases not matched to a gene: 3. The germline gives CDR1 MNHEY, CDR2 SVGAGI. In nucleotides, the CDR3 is TGTGCCAGCAGGCCGGGACTAGCGGGGACAGATACGCAGTATTTT. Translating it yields CASRPGLAGTDTQYF.

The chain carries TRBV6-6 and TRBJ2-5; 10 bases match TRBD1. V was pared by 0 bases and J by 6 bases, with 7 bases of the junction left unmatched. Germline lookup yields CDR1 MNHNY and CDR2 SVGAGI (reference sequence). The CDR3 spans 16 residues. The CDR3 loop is CASSYSGTGARKTQYF. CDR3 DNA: TGTGCCAGCAGTTACTCGGGGACAGGGGCACGAAAGACCCAGTACTTC.

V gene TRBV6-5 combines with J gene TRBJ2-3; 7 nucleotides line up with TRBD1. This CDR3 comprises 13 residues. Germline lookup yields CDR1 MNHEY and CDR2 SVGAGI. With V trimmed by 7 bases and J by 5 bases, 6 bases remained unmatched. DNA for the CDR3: TGTGCCAGCACCGACAGGGTAGAAGATACGCAGTATTTT. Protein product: CASTDRVEDTQYF.

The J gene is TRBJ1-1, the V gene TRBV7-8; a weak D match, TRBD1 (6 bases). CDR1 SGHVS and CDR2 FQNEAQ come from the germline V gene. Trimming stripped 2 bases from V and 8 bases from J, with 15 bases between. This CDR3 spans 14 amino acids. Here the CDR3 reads CASSLFRKGTEAFF. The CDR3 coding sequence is TGTGCCAGCAGCTTATTTAGAAAGGGGACAGAAGCTTTCTTT.

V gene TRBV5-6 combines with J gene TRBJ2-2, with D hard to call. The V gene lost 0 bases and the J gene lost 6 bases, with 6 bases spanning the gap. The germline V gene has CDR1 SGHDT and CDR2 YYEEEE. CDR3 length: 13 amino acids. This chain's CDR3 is CASSLAGPGELFF. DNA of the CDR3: TGTGCCAGCAGCTTGGCTGGCCCCGGGGAGCTGTTTTTT.

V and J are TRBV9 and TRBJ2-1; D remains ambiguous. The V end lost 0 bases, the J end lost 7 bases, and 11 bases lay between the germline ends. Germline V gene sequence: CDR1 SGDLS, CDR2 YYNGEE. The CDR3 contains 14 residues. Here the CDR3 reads CASSVAPGLNEQFF. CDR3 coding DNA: TGTGCCAGCAGCGTAGCTCCCGGGTTGAATGAGCAGTTCTTC. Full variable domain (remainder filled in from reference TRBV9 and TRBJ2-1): DSGVTQTPKHLITATGQRVTLRCSPRSGDLSVYWYQQSLDQGLQFLIQYYNGEERAKGNILERFSAQQFPDLHSELNLSSLELGDSALYFCASSVAPGLNEQFFGPGTRLTVL.